This T cell receptor beta chain was captured in a study of T cell repertoires in cytomegalovirus infection. Study overall: Public TCR beta signatures marked donors with CMV infection and the matching HLA.

This clonotype was observed a handful of times. What it recognizes is unknown. TCRdb analysed the reads with MiXCR anew, one entry per CDR3 protein. The sample lists around 740,000 distinct CDR3 sequences; 35% to 40% were seen once. Whole-study findings and limits: CMV-specific TCR beta clonotypes restricted by HLA-C dominated the ex vivo response. Using cumulative public TCR beta family frequency, the authors identified those who carried CMV together with the relevant HLA.

Germline V gene data show CDR1 as MNHEY and CDR2 as SMNVEV (reference sequence). V was trimmed by 1 base and J by 0 bases, leaving 7 bases between them. The CDR3 length is 16 residues. The chain has TRBV27 and TRBJ1-6; no reliable D call. The TCR was taken from a human donor in good health (CMV status not recorded). Some clones in this sample may be carry-over from other donors' samples. Input material: PBMCs. CDR3 in amino acids: CASSLWQSSYNSPLHF. CDR3 nucleotides: TGTGCCAGCAGTTTATGGCAGAGCTCCTATAATTCACCCCTCCACTTT.